These T cell receptor beta chains were read from a single sample in a study of CD4 T cells in relation to SARS-CoV-2 and coronaviruses. Only in-frame clones appear in the TCRdb table, and some are missing; sequencing was by immunoSEQ multiplex PCR. This sample has 20,000 to 25,000 clones; 75% to 85% occur once, and the top ten carry more than 11%. These receptors are not linked to any known antigen. Sequencing input: CD4+ T cells from PBMCs, cultured in vitro. The receptor set was obtained from a human donor in good health. The CDR3 runs from the conserved cysteine through the conserved F or W. The D gene is left open where the match is weak. Clone size is stated in some rows and not others, as once, few, many or a class when expanded.

TRBV30	NA	NA	TRBJ1-3	TGTGCCTGGAGTAGGGAGTCAACCGAAAACACCATATATTTT	CAWSRESTENTIYF
TRBV5-1	NA	NA	TRBJ2-3	TGCGCCAGCAGTTTTGGGTGGCGCGGCGGGACAAGCACAGATACGCAGTATTTT	CASSFGWRGGTSTDTQYF
TRBV20-1	NA	NA	TRBJ1-2	TGCAGTGAACGGCTGCGCCATAGCTACACCTTC	CSERLRHSYTF
TRBV30	NA	NA	TRBJ1-2	TGTGCCTGGAGTGTAAAGGGGTCGAACTATGGCTACACCTTC	CAWSVKGSNYGYTF
TRBV2	NA	TRBD1	TRBJ1-6	TGTGCCAGCAGCCCGGGACAGAATAATTCACCCCTCCACTTT	CASSPGQNNSPLHF
TRBV29-1	once	NA	TRBJ1-1	TGCAGCTTAAAAAGGGGCTCCGGGAACACTGAAGCTTTCTTT	CSLKRGSGNTEAFF
TRBV12-3/TRBV12-4	NA	NA	TRBJ2-3	TGTGCCACCAGTCTAGGTGAAACAGATACGCAGTATTTT	CATSLGETDTQYF
TRBV24-1	NA	TRBD2	TRBJ2-1	TGTGCCACCAGCGACTCTAGCGGGATATCCTACAATGAGCAGTTCTTC	CATSDSSGISYNEQFF
TRBV12-1	few	NA	TRBJ1-5	TGTGCCAGCAGCTCGACAGGGGGTAGCAATCAGCCCCAGCATTTT	CASSSTGGSNQPQHF
TRBV18	NA	TRBD1	TRBJ1-5	TGTGCCAGCTCACCAGGACAGGCAAGGGGCAATCAGCCCCAGCATTTT	CASSPGQARGNQPQHF
TRBV19	few	TRBD2	TRBJ2-1	TGTGCCAGTAGTATAGGACTAGCCCTCGAGCAGTTCTTC	CASSIGLALEQFF
TRBV7-8	once	TRBD2	TRBJ2-1	TGTGCCAGCAGCCGGGAGGGCTACAATGAGCAGTTCTTC	CASSREGYNEQFF
TRBV30	once	TRBD1	TRBJ1-4	TGTGCCTCCGGAGACAGGGTATGGGAAAAACTGTTTTTT	CASGDRVWEKLFF
TRBV5-1	NA	TRBD2	TRBJ2-3	TGCGCCAGCAGCTCCCTTCGAGCGGGAGGGGCAGATACGCAGTATTTT	CASSSLRAGGADTQYF
TRBV5-1	NA	NA	TRBJ2-7	TGCGCCAGCGCCGTGGTGGGGGGCGAGTACGAGCAGTACTTC	CASAVVGGEYEQYF
TRBV6-6	few	TRBD1	TRBJ2-6	TGTGCCAGCAGTCCCCAGGGGGGACAGGGATACTCTGGGGCCAACGTCCTGACTTTC	CASSPQGGQGYSGANVLTF
TRBV29-1	few	NA	TRBJ1-2	TGCAGCGTTGAAGAAGCAGGGTGGGGTGGCTACACCTTC	CSVEEAGWGGYTF
TRBV9	NA	TRBD1	TRBJ1-5	TGTGCCAGCAGCGTAGGGGACAGGGGGCCAAGTCAGCCCCAGCATTTT	CASSVGDRGPSQPQHF
TRBV30	few	NA	TRBJ1-4	TGTGCCTACGAGAGGATTAATGAAAAACTGTTTTTT	CAYERINEKLFF
TRBV7-2	few	NA	TRBJ1-1	TGTGCCAGCAGCTTAGAACTTCTCACTGAAGCTTTCTTT	CASSLELLTEAFF
TRBV19	NA	NA	TRBJ1-3	TGTGCCAGTAGTATTCACGAGGGAACTGGAAACACCATATATTTT	CASSIHEGTGNTIYF
TRBV27	NA	NA	TRBJ1-2	TGTGCCAGCAGTTTTGGTAGGGGGGCAGATGGCTACACCTTC	CASSFGRGADGYTF
TRBV30	NA	TRBD1	TRBJ1-4	TGTGCCTGGACGATACAGGGGCCTGAAAAACTGTTTTTT	CAWTIQGPEKLFF
TRBV30	once	NA	TRBJ2-2	TGTGCCCGGCGAGGCGCCGGGGAGCTGTTTTTT	CARRGAGELFF